This T cell receptor (beta chain) was identified during a study of human T cells and chemical hapten exposure (dated by TCRdb to about 2021). As for the study more broadly: For sensitization, 2% DPC in acetone was applied to a roughly 2 cm by roughly 2 cm area of upper inner arm skin. Patients additionally received weekly therapeutic DPC doses to the scalp throughout the roughly 25-week study period. Patch testing was performed on the upper back with Finn chambers containing 0.01% DPC, and the patch tests were scored after 6 days according to International Contact Dermatitis Research Group standards. Most of the patients in the cohort were female, and the cohort covered alopecia areata with under or over 50% scalp involvement, alopecia totalis and alopecia universalis. Libraries were combined into a pool for sequencing, and differences in TCR yield between samples came mainly from small differences in library volumes within the pool. This study followed changes in the peripheral blood TCR repertoire in vivo during primary and secondary sensitization of alopecia patients to the hapten diphenylcyclopropenone (DPC). Blood samples were taken from patients before sensitization (week 0) and then at 2, 6 and about 24 weeks after DPC sensitization. Blood for TCR sequencing was provided by twenty-nine alopecia patients at one to four time points (pre-sensitization, 2, 6 and 24 weeks).

Reading the label with the study, this specimen's time point is: patch test 1, 2 weeks after DPC sensitization. According to the study, the label for this sample's treatment or condition signals: therapeutic diphenylcyclopropenone sensitization with weekly scalp DPC. At each patch-test visit, blood was drawn before the patch test was applied. Patients were eligible if aged 18 to 70, diagnosed with alopecia and judged suitable for DPC therapy, and pregnant patients were excluded. Unfractionated whole blood was collected in Tempus Blood RNA tubes, and total RNA was extracted from that blood. From its cysteine to its phenylalanine, the CDR3 spans 12 amino acids. This entry keeps only the CDR3 DNA: 36 bases, framed from base 1. Looking up the germline V gene (reference sequence) yields CDR1 DFQATT and CDR2 SNEGSKA. V is pared back by 0 bases and J by 4 bases, with 5 bases lying between the germline termini.

The library was built by means of RACE. The run used a NextSeq 500. During library preparation, unique molecular identifiers were attached to individual cDNA molecules so that TCRs could be counted quantitatively and reproducibly. For every blood RNA sample, sequencing covered both the TCR alpha and TCR beta chains. In the source study's methods: The median number of TCRs per sample was approximately 93,000, ranging from 23,224 to 690,600. V, J and CDR3 annotation of the TCR reads was carried out using the Decombinator software suite. For the PS versus PT1 abundance plots, all samples were subsampled to the same number of TCRs (28,000). TCRs were defined as expanded if absent before sensitization and observed at least eight times at the 2-week time point. The public reads were quality trimmed at Q25 with fastp and then assembled into clones with MiXCR by TCRdb, keeping productive beta chains. Rows are combined by CDR3 protein, so each entry shows the most common genes and DNA. These V and J calls derive from TCRdb rather than the authors' analysis. This sample is represented by some 340,000 distinct CDR3 sequences; around 7% of them were singletons. The ten largest clones take up 7.5% to 9% of the sample.

This clonotype has ten or more counts. Its binding antigen is unknown. Within one base of it there is no much larger clone, and no base qualities were kept. What the research found in general, with its limitations: After repeated subsampling, the strength of the expansion versus patch-test correlation and the threshold at which it became significant changed. DPC sensitization did not change how many TCRs were above 1 in 1000 frequency, and no evidence was found of alterations in global repertoire structure. Alopecia, a presumed autoimmune disease, was present in all patients, so the immune response of the patients might differ from that of healthy individuals. Compared with pre-sensitization or healthy control sets, expanded TCRs formed significantly more large CDR3 similarity clusters, which is consistent with antigen-driven responses. The number of PT1 expanded TCRs positively correlated with patch test score, significant at thresholds 8, 16 and 32 but not 4.

Recombination linked TRBV20-1 to TRBJ2-3, with the D gene uncertain. The receptor was derived from a woman under 30 with alopecia areata. Some clones in this sample may be carry-over from other donors' samples. The sample here was whole blood, taken in connection with sensitization to the hapten diphenylcyclopropenone (DPC). The CDR3 is CSARDHSDTQYF. The base sequence is TGCAGTGCTAGAGATCACTCAGATACGCAGTATTTT.